Listed below are T cell receptor beta chains from one sample, sequenced in a study of blood T cell repertoires in COVID-19. TCRdb's copy holds only in-frame clones and misses some; the assay was immunoSEQ multiplex PCR. The sample records more than 90,000 clones, roughly 87% being singletons. The material sequenced was peripheral blood. The source of these receptors is a human donor in a cohort sampled during active COVID-19. CDR3s include the opening cysteine and the closing phenylalanine or tryptophan. A D gene is named only where the DNA matches it firmly. Only some rows state a clone size, as once, few, many or a class for expanded clones.

size: NA
V: TRBV6-5
J: TRBJ2-7
D: NA
length: 13
CDR3: CASTPASSYEQYF
DNA: TGTGCCAGCACTCCAGCGAGCTCCTACGAGCAGTACTTC

size: NA
V: TRBV28
J: TRBJ1-5
D: TRBD1
length: 11
CDR3: CASSSAGTVAF
DNA: TGTGCCAGCAGTTCAGCCGGGACAGTGGCTTTT

size: few
V: TRBV10-3
J: TRBJ2-6
D: TRBD1
length: 18
CDR3: CAIRRGGQGISGANVLTF
DNA: TGTGCCATCAGGAGGGGGGGACAGGGAATCTCTGGGGCCAACGTCCTGACTTTC

size: NA
V: TRBV2
J: TRBJ1-1
D: NA
length: 12
CDR3: CASSEQNTEAFF
DNA: TGTGCCAGCAGTGAACAGAACACTGAAGCTTTCTTT

size: NA
V: TRBV29-1
J: TRBJ2-1
D: TRBD1
length: 13
CDR3: CSVGPTGANEQFF
DNA: TGCAGCGTTGGCCCGACAGGGGCCAATGAGCAGTTCTTC

size: NA
V: TRBV19
J: TRBJ1-5
D: NA
length: 13
CDR3: CASSEQGDQPQHF
DNA: TGTGCCAGTAGTGAACAGGGAGATCAGCCCCAGCATTTT

size: NA
V: TRBV6-5
J: TRBJ2-1
D: NA
length: 13
CDR3: CASSRLTGSEQFF
DNA: TGTGCCAGCAGTCGACTAACGGGGAGCGAGCAGTTCTTC

size: NA
V: TRBV28
J: TRBJ2-1
D: TRBD2
length: 15
CDR3: CASSLLAGDIGEQFF
DNA: TGTGCCAGCAGTTTATTAGCGGGAGATATCGGTGAGCAGTTCTTC

size: NA
V: TRBV7-9
J: TRBJ2-1
D: TRBD1
length: 15
CDR3: CASSDDRGLNNEQFF
DNA: TGTGCCAGCAGCGACGACAGGGGACTCAACAATGAGCAGTTCTTC

size: NA
V: TRBV13
J: TRBJ2-2
D: TRBD2
length: 16
CDR3: CASSLPLAVGPGELFF
DNA: TGTGCCAGCAGCTTACCCCTAGCGGTGGGCCCCGGGGAGCTGTTTTTT